This section outlines one TCR beta chain sequence together with its context. Its antigen remains unidentified. No clone much larger than this one lies a single base away; base qualities are absent. From the germline V gene, CDR1 is SGHVS and CDR2 is FNYEAQ. The CDR3 spans 13 residues, from the cysteine through the phenylalanine. The read is trimmed to its CDR3 DNA, 39 bases read in frame from base 1. Deletion took 1 base off V and 3 bases off J, with a span of 7 bases between the germline ends. The data derive from a study of shared clonotypes between healthy human individuals (TCRdb year 2020). Background for the entire study: The cohort included three men and a couple of women between 18 and 49 years of age. Libraries were prepared and TCR repertoires were sequenced by different laboratories using diverse techniques, in order to increase sequencing depth and limit assay-specific biases. To estimate repertoire size and how much clonotype sharing occurs between individuals, the study deeply sequenced the blood TCR repertoires of about 5 healthy adults. Leukapheresis yielded between about 0.85 and 10 billion PBMCs per donor. For each donor, three plates each were used for CD4 naive and CD4 memory, two plates were used for CD8 naive, and one plate was used for CD8 memory. Beyond this particular receptor, the publication reports: Compared with non-shared clonotypes, the clonotypes found in all four sorted-subset donors had higher generation probabilities. Pairwise subsampling indicated that sequencing depth was expected to affect the degree of clonotype sharing among donors. Sampling was limited to blood, and TCR repertoires in tissue likely differ from TCR repertoires in blood. Across a handful of donors, around 5% of naive CD4, roughly 3.8% of naive CD8, about 2.3% of memory CD4, and approximately 0.4% of memory CD8 clonotypes were shared. Rarefaction of sorted-subset datasets indicated incomplete sequencing despite the large sequencing depth. Naive subsets generally had larger estimated clonotype richness than memory subsets did. The small number of donors limited the genetic and exposure-history diversity represented.

Healthy HIV-negative adults with no recently reported acute infections or vaccinations were included as donors. Every donor was a Caucasian adult residing in Nashville, Tennessee, USA. CD8 memory samples were composed of magnetically selected CD45RO+ cells combined with CCR7-negative CD45RA+ effector memory (TemRA) cells. Blood was obtained by leukapheresis, after which PBMCs were separated by Ficoll-Histopaque density gradient centrifugation and cryopreserved in liquid nitrogen vapor phase. Analytical flow cytometry was used to check the purity and quantity of every magnetically sorted T cell population. From each sorted fraction, genomic DNA was isolated and quantified by UV absorbance on a Nanodrop 2000c. TCR CDR3 regions were amplified from genomic DNA by multiplex PCR using the deep immunoSEQ assay. Genomic DNA extracted from each cell subset was distributed evenly over all wells of several immunoSEQ 96-well plates, and each plate served as one replicate. For sorted subsets, each replicate PCR was loaded with approximately 200 ng genomic DNA, equivalent to 25,000 to 35,000 T cell genomes. Purified libraries were measured with a Qubit 3.0 fluorometer, size-checked on a Bioanalyzer 2100, and measured again with the KAPA Library Quantification kit. Every immunoSEQ 96-well plate was sequenced on a separate single-read 150-cycle Illumina NextSeq 550 flow cell. As for the authors' bioinformatics: Because the immunoSEQ output included only junctional sequences and no quality scores, the filtering could not be the same as the filtering used for full-length reads. To assign V/J genes and CDR3, sequences were annotated against IMGT germline references using PyIR, a Python wrapper for IgBLAST v1.9. Reads with weak V/J assignments (E-value above 1e-6), missing CDR3, stop codons, out-of-frame junctions, or ambiguous translated residues were removed. A V3J clonotype was defined by an identical inferred V gene, J gene, and CDR3 amino acid sequence. To compute the percentage overlap between repertoires, the number of shared unique clonotypes was divided by the size of the smaller repertoire. Richness of each repertoire was evaluated using RTK rarefaction, the Chao1 estimator, and Recon v2.1 estimates of unobserved clonotypes. Generation probabilities were computed with OLGA for all TCRbeta clonotypes obtained by the gDNA method from a few donors. TCRdb stores this immuneACCESS table with in-frame sequences only. Part of the clones is absent; in the studies checked, under half of the shortfall reflects unresolved V genes, and no reason is known for the rest. V, J and clone size reflect that table, while D and trimming were determined from the DNA. The sample table lists fewer than 850,000 clones, about 90% of them with a count of one. 34% of the sample comes from the top ten.

The TCR comes from a man younger than 30 in good health. Some clones in this sample may be carry-over from other donors' samples. Specimen: memory CD8+ T cells from PBMCs. The cell subset or site label, as the study defines it: CD45RO+ cells pooled with CCR7-negative TemRA cells. Recombination linked TRBV7-6 to TRBJ2-7; no D gene is confidently identified. The bases read TGTGCCAGCAGCTTAGATTGGAACTACGAGCAGTACTTC. It translates as CASSLDWNYEQYF.